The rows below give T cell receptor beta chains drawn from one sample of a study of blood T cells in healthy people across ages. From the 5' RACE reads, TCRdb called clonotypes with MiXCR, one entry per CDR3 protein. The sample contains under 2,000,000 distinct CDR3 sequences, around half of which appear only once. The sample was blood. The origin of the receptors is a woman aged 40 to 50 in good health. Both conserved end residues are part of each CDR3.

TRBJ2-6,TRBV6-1,CASSEFTGPGANVLTF
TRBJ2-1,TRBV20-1,CSADGQGYNEQFF
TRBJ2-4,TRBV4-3,CASSQSTGELSKNIQYF
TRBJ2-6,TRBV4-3,CASSQDRGSGANVLTF
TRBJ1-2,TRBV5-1,CASSLVPGDYGYTF
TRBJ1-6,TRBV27,CASSPIRTGSISPLHF
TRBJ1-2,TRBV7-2,CASSSLGQGIRPNYGYTF
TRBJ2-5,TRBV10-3,CAISAAARETQYF
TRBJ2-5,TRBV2,CASRSIRGGQRETQYF
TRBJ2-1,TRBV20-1,CSARFVQRIYNEQFF
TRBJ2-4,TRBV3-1,CASSQDRVLKNIQYF
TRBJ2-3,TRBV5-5,CASSLDRGKDTQYF
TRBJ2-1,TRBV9,CASSVLAGFYNEQFF
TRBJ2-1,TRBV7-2,CASSWPGQARYDEQFF